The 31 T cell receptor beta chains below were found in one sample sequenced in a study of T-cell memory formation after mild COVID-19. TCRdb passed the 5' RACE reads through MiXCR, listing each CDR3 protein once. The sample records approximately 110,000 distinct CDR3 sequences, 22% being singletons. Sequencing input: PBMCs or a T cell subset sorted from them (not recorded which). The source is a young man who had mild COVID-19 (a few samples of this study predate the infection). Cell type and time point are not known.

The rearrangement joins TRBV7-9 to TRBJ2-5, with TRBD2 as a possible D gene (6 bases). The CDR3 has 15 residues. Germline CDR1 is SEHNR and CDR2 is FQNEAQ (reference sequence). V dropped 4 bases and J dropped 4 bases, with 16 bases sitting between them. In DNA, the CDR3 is TGTGCCAGCAGCTCATGGGACTCGATTCCAGAGACCCAGTACTTC. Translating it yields CASSSWDSIPETQYF. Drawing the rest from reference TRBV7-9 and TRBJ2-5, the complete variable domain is DTGVSQNPRHKITKRGQNVTFRCDPISEHNRLYWYRQTLGQGPEFLTYFQNEAQLEKSRLLSDRFSAERPKGSFSTLEIQRTEQGDSAMYLCASSSWDSIPETQYFGPGTRLLVL.

CDR3 bases: TGTGCCAGCAGTTTACGGGGCGGGGGTGCAGATACGCAGTATTTT. It yields the protein CASSLRGGGADTQYF. The J gene is TRBJ2-3, the V gene TRBV12-3 or TRBV12-4, with 7 bases matching TRBD2. The trim removed 2 bases at V and 4 bases at J, leaving 6 bases unmatched. This CDR3 has 15 residues.

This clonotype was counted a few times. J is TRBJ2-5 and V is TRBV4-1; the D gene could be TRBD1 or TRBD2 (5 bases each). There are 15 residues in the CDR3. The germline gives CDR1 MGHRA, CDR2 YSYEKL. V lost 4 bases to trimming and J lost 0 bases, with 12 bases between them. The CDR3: CASSRIGGDQETQYF. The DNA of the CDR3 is TGCGCCAGCAGCCGTATTGGGGGAGACCAAGAGACCCAGTACTTC.

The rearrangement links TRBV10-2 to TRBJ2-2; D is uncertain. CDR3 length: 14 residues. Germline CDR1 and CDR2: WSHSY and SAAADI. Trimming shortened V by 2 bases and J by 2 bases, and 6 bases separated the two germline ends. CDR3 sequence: CASSERLNTGELFF. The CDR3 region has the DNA TGCGCCAGCAGTGAGCGCCTAAACACCGGGGAGCTGTTTTTT.

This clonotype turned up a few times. The CDR3 sequence: CASSLGTSGESSYEQYF. The DNA of the CDR3 is TGCGCCAGCAGCCTCGGGACTAGCGGGGAGAGCTCCTACGAGCAGTACTTC. The rearrangement links TRBV5-1 to TRBJ2-7; 13 nucleotides line up with TRBD2. J was trimmed by 0 bases and V by 4 bases; bases with no gene match: 7. Germline V gene lookup returns CDR1 SGHRS and CDR2 YFSETQ. This CDR3 contains 17 residues.

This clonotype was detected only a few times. Here the CDR3 reads CASSPTSGGEKNIQYF. In nucleotides, the CDR3 is TGCGCCAGCAGCCCTACTAGCGGGGGGGAAAAAAACATTCAGTACTTC. The V and J genes are TRBV4-1 and TRBJ2-4; TRBD2 matches at 13 bases. CDR1 and CDR2 (germline): MGHRA, YSYEKL. The CDR3 runs to 16 residues. Trimming at V came to 4 bases and at J to 4 bases, leaving 4 bases not matched to a gene.

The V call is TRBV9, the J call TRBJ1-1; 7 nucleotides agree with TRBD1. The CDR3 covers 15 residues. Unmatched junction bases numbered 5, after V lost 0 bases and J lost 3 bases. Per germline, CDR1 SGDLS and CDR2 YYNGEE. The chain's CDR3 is CASSVGRTGDTEAFF. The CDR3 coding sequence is TGTGCCAGCAGCGTAGGGAGGACAGGCGACACTGAAGCTTTCTTT.

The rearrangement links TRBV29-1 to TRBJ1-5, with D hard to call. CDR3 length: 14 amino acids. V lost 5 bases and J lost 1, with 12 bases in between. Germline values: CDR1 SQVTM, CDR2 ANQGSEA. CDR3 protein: CSVQDSYSNQPQHF. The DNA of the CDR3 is TGCAGCGTTCAGGACTCGTACAGCAATCAGCCCCAGCATTTT.

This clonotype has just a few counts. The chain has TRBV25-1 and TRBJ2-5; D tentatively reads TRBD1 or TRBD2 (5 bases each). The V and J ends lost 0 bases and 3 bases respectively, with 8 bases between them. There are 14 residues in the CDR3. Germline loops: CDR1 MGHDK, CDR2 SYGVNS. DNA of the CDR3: TGTGCCAGCAGTGAATATATGGGGGAAGAGACCCAGTACTTC. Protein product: CASSEYMGEETQYF.

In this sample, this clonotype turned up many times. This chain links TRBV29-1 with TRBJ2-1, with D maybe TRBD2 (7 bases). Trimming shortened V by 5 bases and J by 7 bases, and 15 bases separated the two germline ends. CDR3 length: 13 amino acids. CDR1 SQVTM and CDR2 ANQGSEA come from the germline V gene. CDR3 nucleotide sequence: TGCAGCGTTTGGGGGGGCCACGGGAATGAGCAGTTCTTC. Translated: CSVWGGHGNEQFF.

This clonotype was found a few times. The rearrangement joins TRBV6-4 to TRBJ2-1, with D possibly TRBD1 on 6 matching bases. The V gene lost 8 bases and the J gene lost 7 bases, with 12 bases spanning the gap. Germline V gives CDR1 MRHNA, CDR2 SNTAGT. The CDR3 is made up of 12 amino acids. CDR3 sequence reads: CASVQGQNEQFF. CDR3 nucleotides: TGTGCCAGCGTACAGGGACAAAATGAGCAGTTCTTC.

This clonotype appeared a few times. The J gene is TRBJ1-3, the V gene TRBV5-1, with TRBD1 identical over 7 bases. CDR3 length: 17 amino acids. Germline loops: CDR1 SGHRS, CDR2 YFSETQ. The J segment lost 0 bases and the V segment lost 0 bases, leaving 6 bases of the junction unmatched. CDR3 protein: CASSLDRGRHSGNTIYF. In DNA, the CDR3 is TGCGCCAGCAGCTTGGACAGGGGCCGACACTCTGGAAACACCATATATTTT. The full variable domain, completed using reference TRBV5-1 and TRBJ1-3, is KAGVTQTPRYLIKTRGQQVTLSCSPISGHRSVSWYQQTPGQGLQFLFEYFSETQRNKGNFPGRFSGRQFSNSRSEMNVSTLELGDSALYLCASSLDRGRHSGNTIYFGEGSWLTVV.

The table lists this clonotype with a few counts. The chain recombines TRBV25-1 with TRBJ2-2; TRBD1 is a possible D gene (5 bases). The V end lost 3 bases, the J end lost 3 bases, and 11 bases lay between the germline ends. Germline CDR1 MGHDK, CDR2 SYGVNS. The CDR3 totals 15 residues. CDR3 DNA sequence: TGTGCCAGCAGTGATCTAAGGGGCTACACCGGGGAGCTGTTTTTT. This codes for CASSDLRGYTGELFF.

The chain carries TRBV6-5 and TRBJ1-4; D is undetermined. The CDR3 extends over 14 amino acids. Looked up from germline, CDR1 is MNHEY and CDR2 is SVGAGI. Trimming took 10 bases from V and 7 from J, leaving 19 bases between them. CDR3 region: CATRHLQGFEKLFF. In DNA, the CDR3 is TGTGCCACCCGTCACTTGCAAGGGTTTGAAAAACTGTTTTTT.

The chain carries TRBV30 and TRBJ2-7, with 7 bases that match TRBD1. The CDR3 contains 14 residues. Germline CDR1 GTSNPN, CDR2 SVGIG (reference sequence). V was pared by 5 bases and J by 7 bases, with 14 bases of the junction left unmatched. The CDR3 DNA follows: TGTGCCTGGTCCAGAGACAGGGCAAGGAGGGAGCAGTACTTC. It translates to CAWSRDRARREQYF.

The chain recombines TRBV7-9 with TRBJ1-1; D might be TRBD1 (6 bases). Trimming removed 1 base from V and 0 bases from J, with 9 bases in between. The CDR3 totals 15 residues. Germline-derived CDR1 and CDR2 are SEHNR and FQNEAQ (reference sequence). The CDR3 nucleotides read TGTGCCAGCAGCTTAGATCAGGGGATGAACACTGAAGCTTTCTTT. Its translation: CASSLDQGMNTEAFF.

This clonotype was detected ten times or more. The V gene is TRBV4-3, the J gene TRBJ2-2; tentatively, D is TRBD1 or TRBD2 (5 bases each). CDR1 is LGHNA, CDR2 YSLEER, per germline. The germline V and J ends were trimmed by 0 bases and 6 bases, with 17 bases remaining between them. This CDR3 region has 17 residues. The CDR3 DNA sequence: TGCGCCAGCAGCCAAGATTTCCGGGACCAACCAGCCGGGGAGCTGTTTTTT. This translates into CASSQDFRDQPAGELFF.

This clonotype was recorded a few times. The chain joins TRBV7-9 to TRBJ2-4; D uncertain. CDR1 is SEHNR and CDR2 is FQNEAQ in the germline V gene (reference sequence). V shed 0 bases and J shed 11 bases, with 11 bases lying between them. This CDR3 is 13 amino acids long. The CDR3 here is CASSLAYPKVQYF. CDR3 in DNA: TGTGCCAGCAGCTTAGCGTACCCCAAGGTTCAGTACTTC. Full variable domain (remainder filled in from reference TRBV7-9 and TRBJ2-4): DTGVSQNPRHKITKRGQNVTFRCDPISEHNRLYWYRQTLGQGPEFLTYFQNEAQLEKSRLLSDRFSAERPKGSFSTLEIQRTEQGDSAMYLCASSLAYPKVQYFGAGTRLSVL.

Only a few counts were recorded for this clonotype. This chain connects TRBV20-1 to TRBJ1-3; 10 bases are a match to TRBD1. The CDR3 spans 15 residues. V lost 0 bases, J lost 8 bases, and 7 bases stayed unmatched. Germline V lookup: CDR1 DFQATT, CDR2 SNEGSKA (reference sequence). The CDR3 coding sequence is TGCAGTGCTAGAGACTACCGGGACAGGGGTGACACCATATATTTT. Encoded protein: CSARDYRDRGDTIYF.

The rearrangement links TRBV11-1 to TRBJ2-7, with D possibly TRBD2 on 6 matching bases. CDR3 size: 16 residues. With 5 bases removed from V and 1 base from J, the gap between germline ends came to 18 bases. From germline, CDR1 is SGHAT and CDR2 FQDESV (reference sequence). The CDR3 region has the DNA TGTGCCAGCAGCCCGCTGGCGGGCGGGATATCCTACGAGCAGTACTTC. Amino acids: CASSPLAGGISYEQYF.

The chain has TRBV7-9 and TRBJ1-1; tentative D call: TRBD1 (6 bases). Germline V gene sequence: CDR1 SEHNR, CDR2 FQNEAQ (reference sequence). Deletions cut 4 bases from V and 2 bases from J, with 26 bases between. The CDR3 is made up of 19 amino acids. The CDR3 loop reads CASSSLGTARQGPNTEAFF. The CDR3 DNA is TGTGCCAGCAGCTCCCTTGGGACCGCACGGCAGGGGCCTAACACTGAAGCTTTCTTT.

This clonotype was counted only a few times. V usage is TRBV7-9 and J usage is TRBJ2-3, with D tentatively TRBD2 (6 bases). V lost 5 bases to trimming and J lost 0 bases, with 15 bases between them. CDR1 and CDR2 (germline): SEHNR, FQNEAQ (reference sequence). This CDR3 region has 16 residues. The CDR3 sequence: CASSPLGAGSTDTQYF. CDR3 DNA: TGTGCCAGCAGCCCTCTCGGGGCGGGGAGCACAGATACGCAGTATTTT.

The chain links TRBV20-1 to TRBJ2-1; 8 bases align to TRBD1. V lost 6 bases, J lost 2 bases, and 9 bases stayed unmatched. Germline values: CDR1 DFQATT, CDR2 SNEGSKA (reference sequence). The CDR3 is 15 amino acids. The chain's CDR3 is CSAGASDRAYNEQFF. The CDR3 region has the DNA TGCAGTGCAGGGGCTTCGGACAGGGCCTACAATGAGCAGTTCTTC.

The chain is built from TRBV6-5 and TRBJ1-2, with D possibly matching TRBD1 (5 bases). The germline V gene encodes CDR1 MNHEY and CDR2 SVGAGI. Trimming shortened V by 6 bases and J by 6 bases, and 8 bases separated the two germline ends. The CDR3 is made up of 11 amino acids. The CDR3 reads CASRGVDGYTF. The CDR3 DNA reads TGTGCCAGCAGGGGGGTCGATGGCTACACCTTC.

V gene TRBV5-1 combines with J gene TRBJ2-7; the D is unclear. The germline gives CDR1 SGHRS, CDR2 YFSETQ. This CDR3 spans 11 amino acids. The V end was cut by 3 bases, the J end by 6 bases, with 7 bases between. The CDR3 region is CASSSVGEQYF. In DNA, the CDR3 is TGCGCCAGCAGCTCGGTCGGCGAGCAGTACTTC.

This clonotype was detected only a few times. CDR3 amino acids: CASSLGHGLAESYEQYF. As DNA, the CDR3 is TGTGCCAGCAGCTTAGGCCACGGGCTAGCGGAGTCCTACGAGCAGTACTTC. This chain connects TRBV7-6 to TRBJ2-7; 7 bases match TRBD2. The CDR3 length is 17 residues. The germline gives CDR1 SGHVS, CDR2 FNYEAQ. J lost 1 base, V lost 1 base, and 10 bases had no gene match.

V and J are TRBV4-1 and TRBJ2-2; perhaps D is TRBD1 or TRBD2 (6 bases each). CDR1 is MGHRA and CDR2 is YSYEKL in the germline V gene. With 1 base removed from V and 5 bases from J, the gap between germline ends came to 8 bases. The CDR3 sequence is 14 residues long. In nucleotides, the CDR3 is TGCGCCAGCAGCCAAGTAGGGGGGACCGGGGAGCTGTTTTTT. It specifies CASSQVGGTGELFF.

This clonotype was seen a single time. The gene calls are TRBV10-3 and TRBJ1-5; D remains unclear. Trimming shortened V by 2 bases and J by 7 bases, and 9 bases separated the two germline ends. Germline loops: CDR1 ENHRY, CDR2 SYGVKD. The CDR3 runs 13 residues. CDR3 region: CAISEGVNQPQHF. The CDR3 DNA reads TGTGCCATCAGTGAGGGGGTCAACCAGCCCCAGCATTTT.

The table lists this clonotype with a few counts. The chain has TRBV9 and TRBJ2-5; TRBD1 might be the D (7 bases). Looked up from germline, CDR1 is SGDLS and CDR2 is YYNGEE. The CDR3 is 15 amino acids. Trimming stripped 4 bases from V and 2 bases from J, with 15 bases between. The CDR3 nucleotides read TGTGCCAGCAGCCCCGCAGGGGGGACGCAAGAGACCCAGTACTTC. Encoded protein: CASSPAGGTQETQYF.

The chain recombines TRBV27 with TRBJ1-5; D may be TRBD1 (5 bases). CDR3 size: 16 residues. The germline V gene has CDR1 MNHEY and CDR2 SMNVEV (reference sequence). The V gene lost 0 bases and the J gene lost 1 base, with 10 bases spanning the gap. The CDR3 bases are TGTGCCAGCAGTTTATCGGGGGGGGAGAGCAATCAGCCCCAGCATTTT. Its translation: CASSLSGGESNQPQHF.

The CDR3 spells CSARDRDYQETQYF. CDR3 nucleotide sequence: TGCAGTGCTAGGGACAGGGACTACCAAGAGACCCAGTACTTC. The chain links TRBV20-1 to TRBJ2-5; TRBD1 aligns across 8 bases. The CDR3 runs to 14 residues. Trimming took 3 bases from V and 0 from J; bases not matched to a gene: 3. Germline lookup yields CDR1 DFQATT and CDR2 SNEGSKA (reference sequence).